The present T cell receptor beta chain was sequenced within a study of T cells in Graves' hyperthyroidism and ophthalmopathy. Findings and caveats of the study: Ophthalmopathy was identified by the model a median approximately 6.9 months ahead of onset.

About this clonotype: No antigen is known for it.

Amplified TCR beta CDR3 regions derived from RNA transcripts. When the TCR CDR3 underwent first-round RT-PCR, the HTBI primer set was used. TCRdb reprocessed the multiplex PCR reads with MiXCR, giving one entry per CDR3 protein. The sample holds hundreds of thousands of distinct CDR3 sequences; about 45% are singletons and the top ten take about 7.2%. The V gene's germline CDR1 is SNHLY and CDR2 FYNNEI. V shed 6 bases and J 7 bases; nucleotides not matched to a gene: 17. The CDR3 is 18 amino acids. This receptor was identified in an adult man with Graves' disease, either hyperthyroidism or ophthalmopathy (not recorded which). Sequencing was performed on peripheral blood or thyroid tissue (not recorded which). The chain combines TRBV2 with TRBJ1-5; 11 nucleotides agree with TRBD1. The CDR3 DNA follows: TGTGCCAGCAGGAGTAACCTGGGGACAGGGGGTTCGAGACAGCCCCAGCATTTT. It is translated as CASRSNLGTGGSRQPQHF.